Detailed here is one T cell receptor beta chain. The data stem from a study of T cells in Graves' hyperthyroidism and ophthalmopathy. RNA transcripts served as the template for amplifying TCR beta CDR3 regions. First-round RT-PCR targeting the TCR CDR3 was performed with the HTBI primer set. TCRdb ran MiXCR on the multiplex PCR reads and lists one entry per CDR3 protein. The table shows more than 500,000 distinct CDR3 sequences, with roughly 15% occurring only once. CDR1 and CDR2 from the germline V gene are SNHLY and FYNNEI. The V end lost 6 bases, the J end lost 7 bases, and 18 bases lay between the germline ends. The CDR3 spans 14 residues. Subjects with ophthalmopathy showed a Clinical Activity Score no lower than 3, a NOSPECS grade no lower than 4, and a duration shorter than 3 months.

The sample consisted of blood. The source is a woman in her 30s with Graves' ophthalmopathy. The chain joins TRBV2 to TRBJ2-5, with no clear D. The CDR3 loop reads CASSAPLEGGTQYF. DNA for the CDR3: TGTGCCAGCAGCGCCCCCCTAGAAGGTGGGACCCAGTACTTC.